The 15 T cell receptor beta chains reported below all come from one sample, sequenced in a study of molecular identifiers for immune sequencing clone quantification. TCRdb independently ran MiXCR on the PCR reads; one entry per CDR3 protein. The sample carries just under 650,000 distinct CDR3 sequences, around 20% recorded once. The specimen was naive CD8+ T cells from blood, with Jurkat cell RNA spiked in. The subset was: FACS-sorted CD8+CD4-CCR7+CD45RA+ naive T cells. The receptors were gathered from a human donor in good health. Some libraries in this study had Jurkat cell RNA spiked in.

This clonotype was counted ten times or more. This sequence joins TRBV12-3 or TRBV12-4 and TRBJ2-5; a possible D gene is TRBD2 (5 bases). CDR3 length: 15 residues. V was shortened by 4 bases and J by 2 bases, with 14 bases between the two germline ends. CDR3 region: CASSSMVDWQETQYF. DNA of the CDR3: TGTGCCAGCAGTTCCATGGTGGACTGGCAAGAGACCCAGTACTTC.

This clonotype was found many times. This chain links TRBV7-9 with TRBJ2-4; 12 positions agree with TRBD1. Germline V gives CDR1 SEHNR, CDR2 FQNEAQ (reference sequence). The trim removed 2 bases at V and 7 bases at J, leaving 9 bases unmatched. The CDR3 extends over 17 amino acids. In DNA, the CDR3 is TGTGCCAGCAGCTTATTTGGTGGGACAGGGGGCAGGAACATTCAGTACTTC. It is translated as CASSLFGGTGGRNIQYF.

This clonotype was seen a handful of times. The chain recombines TRBV12-3 or TRBV12-4 with TRBJ1-1; tentatively, D is TRBD1 (6 bases). Deletions cut 7 bases from V and 4 bases from J, with 13 bases between. This CDR3 has 13 residues. In DNA form, the CDR3 reads TGTGCCAGCACCGGGCGGGGGGCCACTGAAGCTTTCTTT. Translation gives CASTGRGATEAFF.

This clonotype was observed at least ten times. V gene TRBV7-6 combines with J gene TRBJ2-6; D unclear. The CDR3 is 16 residues long. V was cut by 5 bases and J by 1 base, with 12 bases left in between. Germline V gene sequence: CDR1 SGHVS, CDR2 FNYEAQ. CDR3 sequence: CASSPEVGSGANVLTF. DNA for the CDR3: TGTGCCAGCAGCCCCGAGGTAGGTTCTGGGGCCAACGTCCTGACTTTC.

This clonotype was seen ten or more times. The J gene is TRBJ2-7, the V gene TRBV20-1, with D maybe TRBD2 (6 bases). This CDR3 has 14 residues. Deletions cut 5 bases from V and 2 bases from J, with 16 bases between. CDR1 is DFQATT and CDR2 is SNEGSKA in the germline V gene (reference sequence). In DNA, the CDR3 is TGCAGTGCTGGCGAAGGACTAAAAACCTACGAGCAGTACTTC. As protein: CSAGEGLKTYEQYF.

The chain uses TRBV12-3 or TRBV12-4 and TRBJ2-1; D uncertain. This CDR3 comprises 16 residues. V lost 5 bases and J 1 base, leaving 15 bases between the germline ends. As DNA, the CDR3 is TGTGCCAGCAGTCCGATGTCCTCGAGTTCCTACAATGAGCAGTTCTTC. It is translated as CASSPMSSSSYNEQFF.

This clonotype was recorded many times. V and J are TRBV10-3 and TRBJ2-5; the match to TRBD2 covers 10 bases. The CDR3 totals 15 residues. In germline, CDR1 is ENHRY, CDR2 SYGVKD. V lost 5 bases to trimming and J lost 5 bases; unmatched junction nucleotides: 8. CDR3 DNA: TGTGCCATCAGTATTCTAGCGGGAGCTCCGGAGACCCAGTACTTC. This codes for CAISILAGAPETQYF.

In its sample, this clonotype was seen many times. CDR3 coding DNA: TGTGCCAGCAGCCATCCCCAGGGCTACGAGCAGTACTTC. As protein: CASSHPQGYEQYF. The rearrangement links TRBV3-1 to TRBJ2-7; TRBD1 might be the D (5 bases). The germline gives CDR1 LGHDT, CDR2 YNNKEL (reference sequence). The CDR3 has 13 residues. V was cut by 3 bases and J by 3 bases, with 9 bases left in between.

This sequence joins TRBV5-6 and TRBJ2-1; D remains ambiguous. This CDR3 has 12 amino acids. Trimming pared 4 bases from V and 4 bases from J, leaving 6 bases between. Germline V gives CDR1 SGHDT, CDR2 YYEEEE. In nucleotides, the CDR3 is TGTGCCAGCAGCCTAATGTACAATGAGCAGTTCTTC. Protein: CASSLMYNEQFF.

The rearrangement uses TRBV12-3 or TRBV12-4 and TRBJ1-3; no clear D. V was clipped by 9 bases and J by 5 bases, with 11 bases between them. The CDR3 is 12 amino acids. The CDR3 loop is CASQGIRNTIYF. The CDR3 nucleotides are TGTGCCAGTCAAGGAATTAGAAACACCATATATTTT.

The sample holds many counts of this clonotype. V usage is TRBV4-3 and J usage is TRBJ2-7; possible D gene TRBD1, 5 bases. Germline-derived CDR1 and CDR2 are LGHNA and YSLEER. Trimming cost V 0 bases and J 7 bases, with 16 bases left between them. The CDR3 contains 15 residues. CDR3 sequence reads: CASSQDDRTTWEQYF. The CDR3 DNA reads TGCGCCAGCAGCCAAGATGATAGGACAACCTGGGAGCAGTACTTC.

This clonotype was observed at least ten times. An end of the junction does not agree with germline; a read error may underlie this. CDR3 DNA: TGTGCCTGGGTCCGGGACCGAATAACCTTC. This gives the protein CAWVRDRITF. This chain links TRBV30 with TRBJ2-5, with D perhaps TRBD1 or TRBD2 (5 bases each). The CDR3 extends over 10 amino acids. Germline CDR1 and CDR2: GTSNPN and SVGIG (reference sequence).

This clonotype was counted ten times or more. The V and J genes are TRBV6-2 or TRBV6-3 and TRBJ2-7; D may correspond to TRBD1 or TRBD2 (5 bases each). This CDR3 is 15 amino acids long. Deletions cut 8 bases from V and 2 bases from J, with 19 bases between. Germline V gene lookup returns CDR1 MNHEY and CDR2 SVGEGT. The CDR3 region is CASGLSWGPPYEQYF. CDR3 sequence (DNA): TGTGCCAGCGGATTATCTTGGGGACCTCCCTACGAGCAGTACTTC.

This clonotype showed up just a few times. The rearrangement uses TRBV4-2 and TRBJ1-2, with D possibly matching TRBD1 (5 bases). The CDR3 totals 15 residues. Per germline, CDR1 LGHNA and CDR2 YNFKEQ. Trimming removed 1 base at V and 3 bases at J, with 12 bases between. This CDR3 is CASSQGAGPYYGYTF. In DNA form, the CDR3 reads TGTGCCAGCAGCCAAGGGGCAGGGCCGTACTATGGCTACACCTTC.

This clonotype was counted ten times or more. This rearrangement joins TRBV7-9 to TRBJ2-2; D ambiguous. The germline V gene encodes CDR1 SEHNR and CDR2 FQNEAQ (reference sequence). V lost 5 bases, J lost 2 bases, and 9 bases lay in between. The CDR3 length is 14 residues. CDR3 sequence reads: CASSAYGNTGELFF. The DNA for the CDR3 is TGTGCCAGCAGCGCTTATGGAAACACCGGGGAGCTGTTTTTT. Complete variable domain (other parts from reference TRBV7-9 and TRBJ2-2): DTGVSQNPRHKITKRGQNVTFRCDPISEHNRLYWYRQTLGQGPEFLTYFQNEAQLEKSRLLSDRFSAERPKGSFSTLEIQRTEQGDSAMYLCASSAYGNTGELFFGEGSRLTVL.